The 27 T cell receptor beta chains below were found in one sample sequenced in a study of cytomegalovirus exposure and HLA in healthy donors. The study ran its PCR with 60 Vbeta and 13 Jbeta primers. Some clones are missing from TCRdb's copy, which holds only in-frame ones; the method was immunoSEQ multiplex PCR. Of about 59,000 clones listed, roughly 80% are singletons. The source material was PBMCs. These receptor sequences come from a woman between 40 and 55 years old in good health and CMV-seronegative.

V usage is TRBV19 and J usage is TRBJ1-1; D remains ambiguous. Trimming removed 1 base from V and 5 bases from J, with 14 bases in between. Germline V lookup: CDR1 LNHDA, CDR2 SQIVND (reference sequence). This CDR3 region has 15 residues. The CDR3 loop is CASSIGLVLRTEAFF. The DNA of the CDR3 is TGTGCCAGTAGTATAGGTTTGGTTCTGAGAACTGAAGCTTTCTTT.

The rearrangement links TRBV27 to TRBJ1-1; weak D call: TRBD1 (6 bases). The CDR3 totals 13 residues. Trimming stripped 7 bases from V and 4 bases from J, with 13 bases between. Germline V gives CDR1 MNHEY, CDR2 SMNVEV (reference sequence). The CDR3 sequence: CASKVGGGTEAFF. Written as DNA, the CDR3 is TGTGCCAGCAAAGTAGGGGGGGGCACTGAAGCTTTCTTT.

The CDR3 here is CASSLHRLAMKQETQYF. CDR3 sequence (DNA): TGTGCCAGCAGCTTACACCGACTAGCGATGAAGCAAGAGACCCAGTACTTC. The gene calls are TRBV7-8 and TRBJ2-5, with 8 bases fitting TRBD2. Looked up from germline, CDR1 is SGHVS and CDR2 is FQNEAQ. The length of the CDR3 is 17 residues. After removal of 2 bases from V and 2 bases from J, the junction contained 10 bases not matched to a gene.

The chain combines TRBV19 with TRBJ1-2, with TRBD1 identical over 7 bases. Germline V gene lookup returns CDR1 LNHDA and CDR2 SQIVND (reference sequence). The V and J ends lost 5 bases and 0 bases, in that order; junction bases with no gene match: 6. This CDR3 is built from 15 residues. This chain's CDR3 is CASSPRDRPNYGYTF. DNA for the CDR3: TGTGCCAGTAGTCCCCGGGACAGACCTAACTATGGCTACACCTTC.

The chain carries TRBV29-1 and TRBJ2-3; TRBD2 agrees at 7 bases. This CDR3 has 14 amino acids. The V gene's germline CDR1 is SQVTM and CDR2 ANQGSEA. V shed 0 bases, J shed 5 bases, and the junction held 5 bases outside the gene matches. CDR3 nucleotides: TGCAGCGTTGAAGAGCGGGAGTTTAGAGATACGCAGTATTTT. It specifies CSVEEREFRDTQYF.

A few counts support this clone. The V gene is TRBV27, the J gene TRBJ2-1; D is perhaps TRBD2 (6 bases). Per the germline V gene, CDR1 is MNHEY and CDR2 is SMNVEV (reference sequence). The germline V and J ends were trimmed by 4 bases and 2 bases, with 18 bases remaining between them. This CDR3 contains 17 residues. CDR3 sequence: CASSSFSGNPPYNEQFF. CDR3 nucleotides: TGTGCCAGCAGTTCATTTAGCGGAAACCCTCCCTACAATGAGCAGTTCTTC.

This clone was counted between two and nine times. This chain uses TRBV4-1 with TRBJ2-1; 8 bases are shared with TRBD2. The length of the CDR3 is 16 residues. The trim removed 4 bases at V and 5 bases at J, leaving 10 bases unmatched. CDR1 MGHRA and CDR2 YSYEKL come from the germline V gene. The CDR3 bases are TGCGCCAGCAGCCGAAGCCCCAGCGGGAGAGACAATGAGCAGTTCTTC. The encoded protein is CASSRSPSGRDNEQFF.

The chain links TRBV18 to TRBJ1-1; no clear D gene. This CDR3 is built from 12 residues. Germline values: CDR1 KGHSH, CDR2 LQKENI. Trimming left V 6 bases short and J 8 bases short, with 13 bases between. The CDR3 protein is CASSPRETEAFF. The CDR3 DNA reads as TGTGCCAGCTCTCCGAGGGAGACAGAAGCTTTCTTT.

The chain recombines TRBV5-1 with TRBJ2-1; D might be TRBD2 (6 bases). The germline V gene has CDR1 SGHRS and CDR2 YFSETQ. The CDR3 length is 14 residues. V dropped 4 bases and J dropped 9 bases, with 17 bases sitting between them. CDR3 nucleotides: TGCGCCAGCAGCGGGGTAGCGGCCAAGGGTGAGCAGTTCTTC. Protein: CASSGVAAKGEQFF.

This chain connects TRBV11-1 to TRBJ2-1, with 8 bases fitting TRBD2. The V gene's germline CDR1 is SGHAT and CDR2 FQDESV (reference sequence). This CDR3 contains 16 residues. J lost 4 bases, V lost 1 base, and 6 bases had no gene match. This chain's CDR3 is CASSLGLARAYNEQFF. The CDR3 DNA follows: TGTGCCAGCAGCTTAGGACTAGCGAGGGCATACAATGAGCAGTTCTTC.

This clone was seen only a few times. CDR3 sequence (DNA): TGTGCCAGCAGACGGACGACAGGGTTTGCTGAAGCTTTCTTT. It specifies CASRRTTGFAEAFF. V gene TRBV5-6 combines with J gene TRBJ1-1, with 7 bases fitting TRBD1. CDR1 and CDR2 from the germline V gene are SGHDT and YYEEEE. This CDR3 has 14 amino acids. Trimming cost V 5 bases and J 6 bases; bases outside gene matches: 10.

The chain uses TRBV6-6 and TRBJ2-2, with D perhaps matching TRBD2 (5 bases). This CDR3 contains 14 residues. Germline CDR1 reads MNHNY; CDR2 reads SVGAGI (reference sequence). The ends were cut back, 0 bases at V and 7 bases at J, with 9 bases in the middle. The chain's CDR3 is CASSYSLEGGELFF. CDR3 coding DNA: TGTGCCAGCAGTTACTCCCTTGAGGGCGGGGAGCTGTTTTTT.

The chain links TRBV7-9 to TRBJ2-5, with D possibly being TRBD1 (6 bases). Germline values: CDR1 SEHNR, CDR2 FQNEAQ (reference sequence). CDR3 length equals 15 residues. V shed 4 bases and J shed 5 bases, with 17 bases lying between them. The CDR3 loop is CASSYLDSNGETQYF. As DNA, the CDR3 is TGTGCCAGCAGCTACTTGGACAGCAATGGGGAGACCCAGTACTTC. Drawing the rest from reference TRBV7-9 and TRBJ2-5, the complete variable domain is DTGVSQNPRHKITKRGQNVTFRCDPISEHNRLYWYRQTLGQGPEFLTYFQNEAQLEKSRLLSDRFSAERPKGSFSTLEIQRTEQGDSAMYLCASSYLDSNGETQYFGPGTRLLVL.

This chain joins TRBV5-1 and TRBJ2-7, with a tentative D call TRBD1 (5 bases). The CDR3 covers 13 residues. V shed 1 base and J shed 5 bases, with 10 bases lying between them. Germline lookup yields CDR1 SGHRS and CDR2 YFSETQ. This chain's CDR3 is CASSLNRPHEQYF. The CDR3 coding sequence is TGCGCCAGCAGCTTGAACAGGCCCCACGAGCAGTACTTC.

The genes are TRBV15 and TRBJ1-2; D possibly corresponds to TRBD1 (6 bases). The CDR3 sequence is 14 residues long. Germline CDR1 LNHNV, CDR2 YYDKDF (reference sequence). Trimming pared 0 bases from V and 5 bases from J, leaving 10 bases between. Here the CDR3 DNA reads TGTGCCACCAGCAGAGATAAGGGGGAGTATGGCTACACCTTC. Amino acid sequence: CATSRDKGEYGYTF.

The CDR3 sequence is CASSIRTGQEDTQYF. CDR3 bases: TGCGCCAGCAGCATCCGGACAGGGCAGGAGGATACGCAGTATTTT. The chain uses TRBV5-1 and TRBJ2-3; 8 positions match TRBD1. The CDR3 has 15 amino acids. The germline V gene has CDR1 SGHRS and CDR2 YFSETQ. The ends lost 4 bases at V and 6 bases at J; junction bases unmatched: 10.

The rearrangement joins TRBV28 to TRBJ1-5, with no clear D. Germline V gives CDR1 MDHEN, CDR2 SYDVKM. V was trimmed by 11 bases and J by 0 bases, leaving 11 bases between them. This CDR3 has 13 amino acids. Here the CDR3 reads CASRANSNQPQHF. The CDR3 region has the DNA TGTGCCTCGAGGGCAAATAGCAATCAGCCCCAGCATTTT. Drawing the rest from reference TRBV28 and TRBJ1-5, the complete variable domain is DVKVTQSSRYLVKRTGEKVFLECVQDMDHENMFWYRQDPGLGLRLIYFSYDVKMKEKGDIPEGYSVSREKKERFSLILESASTNQTSMYLCASRANSNQPQHFGDGTRLSIL.

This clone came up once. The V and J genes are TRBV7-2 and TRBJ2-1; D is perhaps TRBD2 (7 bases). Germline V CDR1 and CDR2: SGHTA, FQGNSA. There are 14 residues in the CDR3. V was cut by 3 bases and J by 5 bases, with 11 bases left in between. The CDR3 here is CASSLGGGDNEQFF. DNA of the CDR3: TGTGCCAGCAGCTTGGGGGGGGGCGACAATGAGCAGTTCTTC.

The CDR3 coding sequence is TGCAGCGTTGGGACAGGGGAGATTTACGAGCAGTACTTC. Translation gives CSVGTGEIYEQYF. The V and J genes are TRBV29-1 and TRBJ2-7; TRBD1 matches 9 bases. The CDR3 loop spans 13 amino acids. Germline V CDR1 and CDR2: SQVTM, ANQGSEA. V shed 4 bases and J 4 bases; nucleotides not matched to a gene: 5.

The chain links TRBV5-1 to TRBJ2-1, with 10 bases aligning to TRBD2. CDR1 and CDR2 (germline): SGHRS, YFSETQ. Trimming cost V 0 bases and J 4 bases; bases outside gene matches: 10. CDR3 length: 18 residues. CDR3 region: CASSLAPSGSLGYNEQFF. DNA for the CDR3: TGCGCCAGCAGCTTGGCTCCTAGCGGGAGTCTAGGGTACAATGAGCAGTTCTTC.

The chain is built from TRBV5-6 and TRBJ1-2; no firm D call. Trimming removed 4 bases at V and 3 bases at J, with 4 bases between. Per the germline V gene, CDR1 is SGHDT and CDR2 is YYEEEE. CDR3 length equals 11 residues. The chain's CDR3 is CASSRDYGYTF. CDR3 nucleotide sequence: TGTGCCAGCAGCCGGGACTATGGCTACACCTTC.

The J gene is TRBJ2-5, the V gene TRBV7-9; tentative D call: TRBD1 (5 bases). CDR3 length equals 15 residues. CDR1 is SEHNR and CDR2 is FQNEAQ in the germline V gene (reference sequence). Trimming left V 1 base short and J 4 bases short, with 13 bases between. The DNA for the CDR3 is TGTGCCAGCAGCTTAGATCTGTCAGGGCTAGAGACCCAGTACTTC. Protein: CASSLDLSGLETQYF.

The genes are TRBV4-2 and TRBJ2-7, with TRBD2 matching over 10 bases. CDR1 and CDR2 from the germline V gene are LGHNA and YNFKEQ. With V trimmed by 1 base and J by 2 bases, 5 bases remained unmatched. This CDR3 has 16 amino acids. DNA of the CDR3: TGTGCCAGCAGCCAAGGACGACTAGCGGGCACCTACGAGCAGTACTTC. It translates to CASSQGRLAGTYEQYF.

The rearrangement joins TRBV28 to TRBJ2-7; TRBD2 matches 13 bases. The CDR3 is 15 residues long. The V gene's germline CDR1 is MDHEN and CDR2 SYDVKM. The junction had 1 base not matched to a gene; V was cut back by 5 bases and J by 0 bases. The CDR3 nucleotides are TGTGCCAGCAGTGGGACTAGCGGGACCTCCTACGAGCAGTACTTC. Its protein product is CASSGTSGTSYEQYF.

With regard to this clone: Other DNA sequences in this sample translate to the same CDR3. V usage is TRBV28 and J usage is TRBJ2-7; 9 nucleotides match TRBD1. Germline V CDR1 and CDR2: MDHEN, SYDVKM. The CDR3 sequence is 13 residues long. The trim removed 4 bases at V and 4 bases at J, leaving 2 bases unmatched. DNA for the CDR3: TGTGCCAGCAGTTCCGGACAGGGGTACGAGCAGTACTTC. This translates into CASSSGQGYEQYF.

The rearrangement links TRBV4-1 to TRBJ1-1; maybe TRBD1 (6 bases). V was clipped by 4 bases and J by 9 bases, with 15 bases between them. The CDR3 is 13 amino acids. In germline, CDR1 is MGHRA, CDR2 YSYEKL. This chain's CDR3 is CASSLKDSEKAFF. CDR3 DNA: TGCGCCAGCAGCCTAAAGGACAGCGAAAAAGCTTTCTTT.

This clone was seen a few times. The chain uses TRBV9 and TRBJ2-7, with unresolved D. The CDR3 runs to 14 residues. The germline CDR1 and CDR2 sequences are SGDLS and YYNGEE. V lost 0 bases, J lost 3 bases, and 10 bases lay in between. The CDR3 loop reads CASSVDSHGYEQYF. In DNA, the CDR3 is TGTGCCAGCAGCGTAGATAGTCACGGCTACGAGCAGTACTTC.